This TCR beta chain originates from a study of blood T cell repertoires in COVID-19. Looking at the study overall: There were acute and convalescent COVID-19 samples, and they came from the United States, Italy and Spain.

This clone has more than one count but fewer than ten. Between the trimmed V and J ends, which lost 1 base and 1 base, there was a span of 17 bases. CDR1 and CDR2 from the germline V gene are SGHKS and YYEKEE (reference sequence). CDR3 length: 17 residues. Measured with immunoSEQ multiplex PCR; TCRdb has only the in-frame clones, and not every one. The table shows some 96,000 clones, with 90% occurring only once. This chain uses TRBV5-5 with TRBJ1-1, with unresolved D. The receptor was derived from a man aged 55-75 years with acute or convalescent COVID-19. The sequencing sample was made of peripheral blood. The CDR3 DNA reads TGTGCCAGCAGCTTGTTTAGTAGCCGGGGAGAGAACACTGAAGCTTTCTTT. It specifies CASSLFSSRGENTEAFF.